This TCR beta chain is drawn from a study of metastatic and nonmetastatic thyroid tumors. About the study: Peripheral blood and tumor or nodule samples from malignant and benign thyroid patients were compared. Study findings and constraints: For both blood and tumor, malignant thyroid tumors reportedly showed significantly higher TCR beta diversity than benign nodules did.

Note on this clone: The antigen is unknown.

Between the trimmed V and J ends, which lost 2 bases and 1 base, there was a span of 10 bases. Germline assignment: CDR1 SGHAT and CDR2 FQDESV (reference sequence). The CDR3 is 15 amino acids. Methods used by the authors: Clinicopathological groups supplied CDR3 differences that were used to build a distant-metastasis classifier for papillary thyroid cancer. Via MiXCR, TCRdb re-called the PCR reads. These V and J calls rely on TCRdb rather than the paper's analysis. This sample has 30,000 to 35,000 clones; 20% to 25% occur once, and the top ten carry 3%. No treatment of any kind had been given to any patient before thyroid surgery.

This TCR was recovered from a male donor with papillary thyroid cancer or a benign thyroid nodule (not recorded which). Some clones in this sample may be carry-over from other donors' samples. This rearrangement joins TRBV11-1 to TRBJ2-3, with unresolved D. The specimen was tumor tissue. The CDR3: CASSLIGLRTDTQYF. In DNA form, the CDR3 reads TGTGCCAGCAGCTTAATCGGGTTGCGCACAGATACGCAGTATTTT.